This T cell receptor (beta chain) came from a study of cytomegalovirus exposure and HLA in healthy donors. For this clone: No antigen is known for it.

General observations from the study: Using the classifier, cytomegalovirus status was reportedly diagnosed with high specificity and sensitivity. The majority of CMV-associated TCR beta chains were reported as apparently HLA-restricted in a later analysis. Most TCR sequences were seen very rarely across donors, but some public TCRs occurred in many.

The PCR contained 60 Vbeta and 13 Jbeta primers. Produced via immunoSEQ multiplex PCR; TCRdb's table is partial and in-frame only. The sample comprises about 190,000 clones, about four fifths of which are singletons, and about 4.4% rests with the top ten. Germline V gives CDR1 SGHTA, CDR2 FQGTGA. The CDR3 has 15 residues. V was trimmed by 1 base and J by 7 bases, leaving 13 bases between them. Source material: PBMCs. This clonotype was sampled from a man aged 25 to 40 in good health and CMV-seropositive. This rearrangement joins TRBV7-3 to TRBJ2-2, with D maybe TRBD2 (7 bases). CDR3 sequence: CASSLIGGHGGELFF. The CDR3 nucleotides read TGTGCCAGCAGCTTAATCGGGGGGCATGGCGGGGAGCTGTTTTTT.